Listed below are T cell receptor beta chains from one sample, sequenced in a study of T cell responses to AZD1222 COVID-19 vaccine. Clones were sequenced by immunoSEQ multiplex PCR, and TCRdb holds only the in-frame ones, with some missing. The sample carries 52,000 or so clones, approximately 89% recorded once. The sample here was peripheral blood, taken on day 0 of MenACWY control vaccination. These receptors were taken from an adult in good health. Each CDR3 is given with its conserved first and last residue. Fields, in order: J gene, CDR3 length, V gene, D gene, clone size, CDR3 protein, CDR3 DNA. A D gene is named only where the DNA matches it firmly. Expanded clones are given a class, and other clones once, few, many or no size at all.

TRBJ2-7,15,TRBV19,TRBD1,-,CASSIKGQGGYEQYF,TGTGCCAGTAGTATAAAAGGACAGGGGGGCTACGAGCAGTACTTC
TRBJ2-7,13,TRBV10-3,TRBD1,-,CAISGTGGWEQYF,TGTGCCATCAGTGGGACAGGGGGATGGGAGCAGTACTTC
TRBJ2-7,14,TRBV5-6,-,once,CASSSFLSGDEQYF,TGTGCCAGCAGCTCCTTTCTTAGCGGTGACGAGCAGTACTTC
TRBJ1-2,12,TRBV6-2/TRBV6-3,-,-,CASSYSTRSDTF,TGTGCCAGCAGTTACTCGACCAGATCTGACACCTTC
TRBJ2-3,15,TRBV7-2,-,-,CASSSNRVLADTQYF,TGTGCCAGCAGCTCCAACAGGGTTTTGGCAGATACGCAGTATTTT
TRBJ2-1,15,TRBV9,TRBD1,-,CASSVGDSSYNEQFF,TGTGCCAGCAGCGTAGGGGACAGCTCCTACAATGAGCAGTTCTTC
TRBJ2-1,19,TRBV14,TRBD2,-,CASSHPVMGTSGGYNEQFF,TGTGCCAGCAGCCACCCGGTAATGGGGACTAGCGGAGGATACAATGAGCAGTTCTTC
TRBJ1-1,14,TRBV29-1,TRBD1,-,CSITRTGMNTEAFF,TGCAGCATTACACGGACAGGGATGAACACTGAAGCTTTCTTT
TRBJ2-4,13,TRBV7-2,TRBD2,-,CASSLSGGNIQYF,TGTGCCAGCAGCTTAAGCGGGGGAAACATTCAGTACTTC
TRBJ2-7,14,TRBV29-1,TRBD1,once,CSFRTGGTTYEQYF,TGCAGCTTTAGGACAGGGGGCACGACCTACGAGCAGTACTTC
TRBJ1-2,11,TRBV19,-,few,CASRQAYGYTF,TGTGCCAGCCGACAGGCATATGGCTACACCTTC
TRBJ1-1,15,TRBV11-2,-,-,CASSLRENMNTEAFF,TGTGCCAGCAGCTTAAGGGAGAACATGAACACTGAAGCTTTCTTT
TRBJ2-5,14,TRBV7-2,TRBD1,-,CASSFQTGEETQYF,TGTGCCAGCAGCTTTCAGACAGGGGAAGAGACCCAGTACTTC
TRBJ1-3,15,TRBV18,TRBD1,few,CASSDRGGSGNTIYF,TGTGCCAGCTCGGACAGGGGCGGCTCTGGAAACACCATATATTTT
TRBJ1-5,15,TRBV28,TRBD1,-,CASSLGTGPNQPQHF,TGTGCCAGCAGTTTAGGGACAGGGCCCAATCAGCCCCAGCATTTT
TRBJ2-3,15,TRBV7-6,TRBD2,-,CASSLGTSGTDTQYF,TGTGCCAGCAGCCTGGGGACTAGCGGCACAGATACGCAGTATTTT